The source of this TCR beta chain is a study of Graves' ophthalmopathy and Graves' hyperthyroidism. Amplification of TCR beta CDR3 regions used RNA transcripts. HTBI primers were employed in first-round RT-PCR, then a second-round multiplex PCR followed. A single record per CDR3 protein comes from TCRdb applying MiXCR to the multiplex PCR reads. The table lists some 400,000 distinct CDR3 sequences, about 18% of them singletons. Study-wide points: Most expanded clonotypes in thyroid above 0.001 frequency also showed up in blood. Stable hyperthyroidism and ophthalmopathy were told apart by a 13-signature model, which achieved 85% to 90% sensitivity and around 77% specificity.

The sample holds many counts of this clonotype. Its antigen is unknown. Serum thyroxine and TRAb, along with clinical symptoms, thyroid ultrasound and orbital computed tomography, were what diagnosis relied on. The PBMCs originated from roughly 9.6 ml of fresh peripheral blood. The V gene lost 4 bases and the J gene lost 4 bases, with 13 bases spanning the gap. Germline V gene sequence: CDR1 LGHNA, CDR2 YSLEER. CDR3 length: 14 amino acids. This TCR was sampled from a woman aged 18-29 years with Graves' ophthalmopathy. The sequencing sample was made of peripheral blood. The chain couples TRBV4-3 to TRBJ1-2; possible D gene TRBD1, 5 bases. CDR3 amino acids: CASSLGRDFYGYTF. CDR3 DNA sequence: TGCGCCAGCAGCCTGGGGAGGGACTTCTATGGCTACACCTTC.